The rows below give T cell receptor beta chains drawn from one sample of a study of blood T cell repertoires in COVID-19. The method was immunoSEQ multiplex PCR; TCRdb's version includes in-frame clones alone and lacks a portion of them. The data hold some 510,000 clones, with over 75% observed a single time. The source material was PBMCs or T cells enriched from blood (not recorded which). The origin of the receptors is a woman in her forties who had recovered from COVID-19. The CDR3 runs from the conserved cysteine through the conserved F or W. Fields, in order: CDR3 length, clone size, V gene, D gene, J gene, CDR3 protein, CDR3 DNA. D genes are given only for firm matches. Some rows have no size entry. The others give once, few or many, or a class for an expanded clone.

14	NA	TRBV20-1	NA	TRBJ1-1	CSASRAGARTEAFF	TGCAGTGCTAGTAGGGCGGGGGCGCGCACTGAAGCTTTCTTT
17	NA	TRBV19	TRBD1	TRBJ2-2	CASSRTGTGGDTGELFF	TGTGCCAGTAGCCGGACCGGGACAGGGGGCGACACCGGGGAGCTGTTTTTT
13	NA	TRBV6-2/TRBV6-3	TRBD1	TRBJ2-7	CASSRGQSYEQYF	TGTGCCAGCAGCCGGGGACAGTCCTACGAGCAGTACTTC
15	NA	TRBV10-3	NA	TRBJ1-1	CAISESKGLNTEAFF	TGTGCCATCAGTGAGTCAAAGGGGCTGAACACTGAAGCTTTCTTT
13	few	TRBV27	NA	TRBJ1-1	CASMSRGSTEAFF	TGTGCCAGCATGTCACGTGGCTCCACTGAAGCTTTCTTT
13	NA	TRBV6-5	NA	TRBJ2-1	CASSYDFNNEQFF	TGTGCCAGCAGTTACGACTTTAACAATGAGCAGTTCTTC
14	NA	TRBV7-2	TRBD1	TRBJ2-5	CASSLAGTEETQYF	TGTGCCAGCAGCTTGGCCGGGACAGAAGAGACCCAGTACTTC
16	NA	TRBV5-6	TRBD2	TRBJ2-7	CASSLGVAGGFSEQYF	TGTGCCAGCAGCTTGGGGGTAGCGGGAGGATTCTCCGAGCAGTACTTC
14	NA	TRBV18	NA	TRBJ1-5	CASSPDRSVQPQHF	TGTGCCAGCTCACCAGACCGCAGCGTTCAGCCCCAGCATTTT
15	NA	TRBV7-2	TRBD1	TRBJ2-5	CASSHGQGARETQYF	TGTGCCAGCAGCCATGGACAGGGGGCGAGGGAGACCCAGTACTTC
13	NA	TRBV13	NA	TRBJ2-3	CASSLKRGDTQYF	TGTGCCAGCAGCCTTAAGCGAGGAGATACGCAGTATTTT
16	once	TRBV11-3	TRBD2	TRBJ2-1	CASSAPAGGAYNEQFF	TGTGCCAGCAGCGCCCCGGCGGGGGGAGCCTACAATGAGCAGTTCTTC
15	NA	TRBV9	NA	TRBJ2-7	CASSVDRAKSGEQYF	TGTGCCAGCAGCGTTGACCGGGCCAAAAGCGGCGAGCAGTACTTC
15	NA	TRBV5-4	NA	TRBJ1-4	CASSLDGTTNEKLFF	TGTGCCAGCAGCTTGGACGGGACAACAAATGAAAAACTGTTTTTT
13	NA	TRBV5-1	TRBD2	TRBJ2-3	CASESAGADTQYF	TGCGCCAGCGAATCAGCGGGAGCAGATACGCAGTATTTT
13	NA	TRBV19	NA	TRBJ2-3	CASSMGRGDTQYF	TGTGCCAGTAGTATGGGAAGGGGAGATACGCAGTATTTT
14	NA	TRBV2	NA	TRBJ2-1	CASSQDRFMGEQFF	TGTGCCAGCAGCCAAGACAGATTTATGGGGGAGCAGTTCTTC
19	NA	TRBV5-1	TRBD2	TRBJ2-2	CASSLMTSGRADGTGELFF	TGCGCCAGCAGCTTAATGACTAGCGGGAGGGCCGATGGGACCGGGGAGCTGTTTTTT
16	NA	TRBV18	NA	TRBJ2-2	CASSPNVVGAAGELFF	TGTGCCAGCTCACCAAACGTGGTGGGAGCGGCCGGGGAGCTGTTTTTT
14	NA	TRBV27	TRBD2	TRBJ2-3	CASRAAGFTDTQYF	TGTGCCAGCAGGGCAGCGGGATTCACAGATACGCAGTATTTT
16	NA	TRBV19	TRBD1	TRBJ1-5	CASSIVEGATGQPQHF	TGTGCCAGTAGTATAGTGGAGGGGGCGACCGGTCAGCCCCAGCATTTT
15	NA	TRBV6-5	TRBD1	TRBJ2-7	CASRNPGQGVYEQYF	TGTGCCAGCAGAAACCCGGGACAGGGGGTCTACGAGCAGTACTTC
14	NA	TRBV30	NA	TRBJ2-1	CAWKDTMGYNEQFF	TGTGCCTGGAAAGACACCATGGGCTACAATGAGCAGTTCTTC
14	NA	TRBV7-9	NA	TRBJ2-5	CASSHSGTLETQYF	TGTGCCAGCAGCCACAGCGGGACATTAGAGACCCAGTACTTC
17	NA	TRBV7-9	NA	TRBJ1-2	CASSTKQAPLVVYGYTF	TGTGCCAGCAGCACAAAACAGGCCCCCCTGGTCGTGTATGGCTACACCTTC
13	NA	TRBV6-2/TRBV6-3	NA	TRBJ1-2	CASSYDGAPGYTF	TGTGCCAGCAGTTACGATGGGGCCCCAGGCTACACCTTC
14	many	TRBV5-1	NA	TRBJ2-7	CASSRWQGVIEQYF	TGCGCCAGCAGCCGCTGGCAGGGTGTCATCGAGCAGTACTTC
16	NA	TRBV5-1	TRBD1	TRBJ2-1	CASSSGTGRSYNEQFF	TGCGCCAGCAGCTCAGGGACAGGACGCTCCTACAATGAGCAGTTCTTC
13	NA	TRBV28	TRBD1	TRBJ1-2	CASTYRTGEGYTF	TGTGCCAGCACTTATAGGACAGGGGAGGGCTACACCTTC
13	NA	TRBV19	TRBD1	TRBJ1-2	CASSLLDRDGYTF	TGTGCCAGTAGTCTACTCGACAGGGATGGCTACACCTTC
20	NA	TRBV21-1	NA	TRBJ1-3	CASSKDAGYGQGADLGTIYF	TGTGCCAGCAGCAAAGATGCTGGCTATGGCCAGGGGGCGGATTTGGGCACCATATATTTT
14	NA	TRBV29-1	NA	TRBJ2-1	CSVVVTPLYNEQFF	TGCAGCGTTGTAGTCACTCCGCTTTACAATGAGCAGTTCTTC
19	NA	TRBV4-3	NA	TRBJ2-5	CASSQDRGVSGTFQETQYF	TGCGCCAGCAGCCAAGATAGAGGGGTCTCCGGGACTTTCCAAGAGACCCAGTACTTC
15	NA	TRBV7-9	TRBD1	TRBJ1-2	CASSLSRQGNYGYTF	TGTGCCAGCAGCTTGAGTCGACAGGGGAACTATGGCTACACCTTC
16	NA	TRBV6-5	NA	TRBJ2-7	CASSYSRQVPSYEQYF	TGTGCCAGCAGTTACTCGAGACAAGTCCCCTCCTACGAGCAGTACTTC
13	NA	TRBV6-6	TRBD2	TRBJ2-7	CASIRDYPYEQYF	TGTGCCAGTATCCGGGACTACCCTTACGAGCAGTACTTC
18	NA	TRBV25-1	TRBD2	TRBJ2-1	CASTVGGLAGRRENEQFF	TGTGCCAGCACCGTGGGGGGACTAGCGGGCCGTAGAGAGAATGAGCAGTTCTTC
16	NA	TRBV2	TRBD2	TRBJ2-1	CASSPGLAGGHSEQFF	TGTGCCAGCAGTCCCGGACTAGCGGGAGGGCATAGTGAGCAGTTCTTC
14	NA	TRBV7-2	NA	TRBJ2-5	CASSLGTVLETQYF	TGTGCCAGCAGCTTAGGTACAGTCTTGGAGACCCAGTACTTC